The 27 T cell receptor beta chains in this list originate from one sample, sequenced in a study of human T cells and chemical hapten exposure. The time point: pre-sensitization, week 0. As to treatment: therapeutic diphenylcyclopropenone sensitization with weekly scalp DPC. TCRdb re-analysed the RACE reads in MiXCR, keeping a single row per CDR3 protein. The table has 350,000 to 400,000 distinct CDR3 sequences, roughly 5% seen once. Source: whole blood, taken in connection with sensitization to the hapten diphenylcyclopropenone (DPC). These receptors all come from a woman aged 45-65 years with alopecia areata. Some clones in this sample may be carry-over from other donors' samples.

This clonotype was counted ten times or more. The V call is TRBV18, the J call TRBJ1-1; D call uncertain. Looked up from germline, CDR1 is KGHSH and CDR2 is LQKENI. Trimming took off 5 bases at V and 7 bases at J, with 11 bases between the two ends. The CDR3 extends over 12 amino acids. In DNA form, the CDR3 reads TGTGCCAGCTCAGTACGGCCGTTTGAAGCTTTCTTT. Its protein product is CASSVRPFEAFF.

The table lists this clonotype with many counts. CDR3 nucleotides: TGTGCCAGCACAGGGGGTAACACCGGGGAGCTGTTTTTT. Residues: CASTGGNTGELFF. The V and J genes are TRBV2 and TRBJ2-2; the match to TRBD1 covers 7 bases. Trimming at V came to 7 bases and at J to 2 bases, leaving 1 base not matched to a gene. CDR1 SNHLY and CDR2 FYNNEI come from the germline V gene. CDR3 length equals 13 residues.

This clonotype was found a few times. This sequence joins TRBV19 and TRBJ2-1; 8 bases fit TRBD2. Looked up from germline, CDR1 is LNHDA and CDR2 is SQIVND (reference sequence). Losses at the gene ends were 4 bases for V and 0 bases for J; bases not matched to a gene: 5. This CDR3 region has 16 residues. The CDR3 coding sequence is TGTGCCAGTAGTACCCCAAGCGGGGGCTCCTACAATGAGCAGTTCTTC. The encoded protein is CASSTPSGGSYNEQFF.

Many counts were recorded for this clonotype. The rearrangement joins TRBV9 to TRBJ2-3; perhaps D is TRBD1 or TRBD2 (5 bases each). V was cut by 2 bases and J by 5 bases, with 9 bases left in between. Germline V CDR1 and CDR2: SGDLS, YYNGEE. The CDR3 covers 13 residues. The CDR3 protein is CASSVGRIDTQYF. In DNA form, the CDR3 reads TGTGCCAGCAGCGTGGGACGTATAGATACGCAGTATTTT. The variable domain in full, completed from reference TRBV9 and TRBJ2-3, reads DSGVTQTPKHLITATGQRVTLRCSPRSGDLSVYWYQQSLDQGLQFLIQYYNGEERAKGNILERFSAQQFPDLHSELNLSSLELGDSALYFCASSVGRIDTQYFGPGTRLTVL.

This clonotype showed up just a few times. This chain connects TRBV9 to TRBJ2-1; TRBD2 matches at 8 bases. V lost 0 bases to trimming and J lost 7 bases; unmatched junction nucleotides: 9. CDR1 and CDR2 (germline): SGDLS, YYNGEE. This CDR3 region has 16 residues. Written as DNA, the CDR3 is TGTGCCAGCAGCGTAGAACCAGCGGGAGTGAGTAATGAGCAGTTCTTC. Its translation: CASSVEPAGVSNEQFF.

This clonotype occurred a few times. The rearrangement links TRBV7-2 to TRBJ1-5; D not resolved. V lost 1 base to trimming and J lost 6 bases, with 13 bases between them. The CDR3 runs to 15 residues. Looked up from germline, CDR1 is SGHTA and CDR2 is FQGNSA. CDR3 sequence reads: CASSLVRPPAQPQHF. CDR3 DNA sequence: TGTGCCAGCAGCTTAGTCCGACCCCCTGCTCAGCCCCAGCATTTT.

The V and J genes are TRBV7-2 and TRBJ1-1, with D tentatively TRBD1 (5 bases). The germline V gene encodes CDR1 SGHTA and CDR2 FQGNSA. V dropped 1 base and J dropped 6 bases, with 15 bases sitting between them. The CDR3 is 15 residues long. The CDR3 protein is CASSLEPGPYSEAFF. The DNA of the CDR3 is TGTGCCAGCAGCTTAGAACCGGGGCCATATTCTGAAGCTTTCTTT.

J is TRBJ1-2 and V is TRBV6-8, with D uncertain. Germline CDR1 is MNHGY and CDR2 is SAAAGT. The CDR3 runs 13 residues. V lost 7 bases and J 4 bases, leaving 13 bases between the germline ends. This CDR3 reads CASNTEVPYGYTF. CDR3 sequence (DNA): TGTGCCAGCAATACGGAGGTTCCCTATGGCTACACCTTC.

This clonotype was counted many times. This chain uses TRBV3-1 with TRBJ2-3; TRBD2 might be the D (5 bases). Per germline, CDR1 LGHDT and CDR2 YNNKEL (reference sequence). This CDR3 region has 15 residues. Trimming cost V 4 bases and J 2 bases, with 13 bases left between them. The CDR3 nucleotides read TGTGCCAGCAGCCCCCACACCGGGGTCACAGATACGCAGTATTTT. Protein sequence: CASSPHTGVTDTQYF.

Remarks on this clonotype: This may arise from a read error, as a much more abundant clone is one base away. The chain couples TRBV5-6 to TRBJ2-1; tentatively, D is TRBD1 (6 bases). CDR3 length: 12 amino acids. Germline-derived CDR1 and CDR2 are SGHDT and YYEEEE. Trimming took 2 bases from V and 9 from J, leaving 9 bases between them. DNA for the CDR3: TGTGCCAGCAGCTTTGCAGGGGTTGAGCAGTTCTTC. Translation gives CASSFAGVEQFF.

This clonotype appeared many times. The CDR3 is CASSVGRNPYNEQFF. The CDR3 region has the DNA TGTGCCAGCAGTGTTGGGAGAAACCCCTACAATGAGCAGTTCTTC. The chain employs TRBV25-1 and TRBJ2-1, with D maybe TRBD2 (5 bases). Trimming pared 4 bases from V and 2 bases from J, leaving 12 bases between. The length of the CDR3 is 15 residues. CDR1 is MGHDK and CDR2 is SYGVNS in the germline V gene. The variable domain in full, with the rest retrieved from reference TRBV25-1 and TRBJ2-1, is EADIYQTPRYLVIGTGKKITLECSQTMGHDKMYWYQQDPGMELHLIHYSYGVNSTEKGDLSSESTVSRIRTEHFPLTLESARPSHTSQYLCASSVGRNPYNEQFFGPGTRLTVL.

At least ten counts were recorded for this clonotype. The chain joins TRBV6-2 or TRBV6-3 to TRBJ1-2, with TRBD1 identical over 7 bases. The CDR3 has 12 residues. The trim removed 6 bases at V and 4 bases at J, leaving 2 bases unmatched. Looked up from germline, CDR1 is MNHEY and CDR2 is SVGEGT. This CDR3 is CASRRDSYGYTF. CDR3 DNA: TGTGCCAGCAGGCGGGACAGCTATGGCTACACCTTC.

This clonotype occurred many times. This rearrangement joins TRBV6-5 to TRBJ2-7; 12 bases map to TRBD2. The CDR3 has 13 residues. The germline gives CDR1 MNHEY, CDR2 SVGAGI. Trimming took 6 bases from V and 3 from J; bases not matched to a gene: 0. The CDR3 DNA reads TGTGCCAGCAGGACTAGCGGGGGCTACGAGCAGTACTTC. Protein product: CASRTSGGYEQYF.

Many counts were recorded for this clonotype. The chain uses TRBV9 and TRBJ2-7; a weak D match, TRBD2 (6 bases). The CDR3 totals 14 residues. The germline gives CDR1 SGDLS, CDR2 YYNGEE. V lost 0 bases to trimming and J lost 6 bases, with 13 bases between them. The DNA of the CDR3 is TGTGCCAGCAGCGTAGAGCCGGGAGCTCTCGAGCAGTACTTC. Translated, it gives CASSVEPGALEQYF.

This clonotype was detected a few times. The J gene is TRBJ1-1, the V gene TRBV6-5; 9 nucleotides align to TRBD1. CDR3 size: 15 residues. V dropped 2 bases and J dropped 5; count of bases not matched to a gene: 6. From germline, CDR1 is MNHEY and CDR2 SVGAGI. Here the CDR3 DNA reads TGTGCCAGCAGTTACGCAGTGACAGGGGGAACTGAAGCTTTCTTT. This gives the protein CASSYAVTGGTEAFF.

This clonotype was observed at least ten times. The rearrangement joins TRBV29-1 to TRBJ2-1; 7 bases map to TRBD2. Looked up from germline, CDR1 is SQVTM and CDR2 is ANQGSEA. V gave up 3 bases and J gave up 0 bases; unmatched junction bases: 2. The CDR3 spans 14 residues. In DNA, the CDR3 is TGCAGCGTTGAGCGGGGGAGCTCCTACAATGAGCAGTTCTTC. Its protein product is CSVERGSSYNEQFF.

This clonotype was recorded many times. CDR3 loop: CASSLPGQGANTEAFF. For the CDR3, the DNA is TGTGCCAGCAGCTTACCGGGACAGGGGGCTAACACTGAAGCTTTCTTT. The chain has TRBV7-2 and TRBJ1-1; 12 bases align to TRBD1. Germline trimming cut 2 bases from V and 2 bases from J; bases unmatched to any gene: 3. CDR1 and CDR2 (germline): SGHTA, FQGNSA. This CDR3 spans 16 amino acids.

This clonotype occurred many times. The chain has TRBV20-1 and TRBJ2-7, with TRBD2 matching 7 bases. The CDR3 sequence is 12 residues long. Per germline, CDR1 DFQATT and CDR2 SNEGSKA (reference sequence). After removal of 6 bases from V and 5 bases from J, the junction contained 7 bases not matched to a gene. Here the CDR3 reads CSAPEGGDEQYF. The DNA of the CDR3 is TGCAGTGCCCCAGAGGGAGGGGACGAGCAGTACTTC.

The chain combines TRBV10-3 with TRBJ2-3; D remains ambiguous. The CDR3 is made up of 14 amino acids. Trimming cost V 4 bases and J 2 bases, with 10 bases left between them. Germline values: CDR1 ENHRY, CDR2 SYGVKD. The CDR3 sequence is CAISADSNTDTQYF. The CDR3 nucleotides read TGTGCCATCAGTGCTGACTCAAACACAGATACGCAGTATTTT.

The J gene is TRBJ1-1, the V gene TRBV4-1; possible D gene TRBD1, 5 bases. Germline CDR1 MGHRA, CDR2 YSYEKL. This CDR3 region has 17 residues. Trimming shortened V by 2 bases and J by 5 bases, and 21 bases separated the two germline ends. In DNA form, the CDR3 reads TGCGCCAGCAGCCAACGTCCCCCCGCGGCGGGGGTTACTGAAGCTTTCTTT. It is translated as CASSQRPPAAGVTEAFF.

This clonotype has ten or more counts. The chain recombines TRBV6-5 with TRBJ2-1; D possibly corresponds to TRBD1 (5 bases). This CDR3 is 15 amino acids long. V lost 5 bases, J lost 4 bases, and 15 bases lay in between. Germline lookup yields CDR1 MNHEY and CDR2 SVGAGI. CDR3 loop: CASSPGPPGYNEQFF. For the CDR3, the DNA is TGTGCCAGCAGTCCGGGTCCCCCAGGGTACAATGAGCAGTTCTTC.

This clonotype was observed a handful of times. The CDR3 DNA reads as TGTGCCAGCAGTGAAAAAGGGAGCACAGATACGCAGTATTTT. Amino acids: CASSEKGSTDTQYF. The chain uses TRBV2 and TRBJ2-3; D call uncertain. Per germline, CDR1 SNHLY and CDR2 FYNNEI. The CDR3 has 14 residues. With 2 bases removed from V and 0 bases from J, the gap between germline ends came to 6 bases.

At least ten counts were recorded for this clonotype. This rearrangement joins TRBV5-1 to TRBJ2-3; D gene unclear. Per germline, CDR1 SGHRS and CDR2 YFSETQ. The CDR3 has 14 residues. V was shortened by 0 bases and J by 2 bases, with 7 bases between the two germline ends. The CDR3 protein is CASSLEYFTDTQYF. The CDR3 coding sequence is TGCGCCAGCAGCTTGGAATATTTCACAGATACGCAGTATTTT.

This clonotype came up a few times. The rearrangement joins TRBV14 to TRBJ2-1, with 11 bases that match TRBD2. There are 15 residues in the CDR3. V lost 4 bases and J lost 10; bases outside the gene matches: 9. Per germline, CDR1 SGHDN and CDR2 FVKESK. CDR3 in DNA: TGTGCCAGCAGCCGGGCGACTAGCGGGATCCGGGAGCAGTTCTTC. This sequence encodes CASSRATSGIREQFF.

There are a few counts of this clonotype. Since the CDR3 does not end with the conserved phenylalanine or tryptophan, this likely comes from a read error. The chain uses TRBV6-1 and TRBJ1-4; D is perhaps TRBD1 (6 bases). The CDR3 is 13 amino acids. In germline, CDR1 is MNHNS, CDR2 SASEGT. The CDR3 is CAIRDTTNGKLFL. CDR3 DNA: TGTGCCATCCGGGACACAACTAATGGAAAACTGTTTCTT.

The V gene is TRBV7-9, the J gene TRBJ2-7; D unclear. Germline CDR1 and CDR2: SEHNR and FQNEAQ (reference sequence). CDR3 size: 14 residues. V was trimmed by 5 bases and J by 3 bases, leaving 14 bases between them. The CDR3 is CASSPTELSYEQYF. The CDR3 bases are TGTGCCAGCAGCCCTACGGAACTTAGCTACGAGCAGTACTTC.

The chain employs TRBV29-1 and TRBJ2-3; 13 bases line up with TRBD2. Per the germline V gene, CDR1 is SQVTM and CDR2 is ANQGSEA. CDR3 length: 16 amino acids. J gave up 3 bases and V 1 base, and 4 bases lay outside the gene matches. DNA of the CDR3: TGCAGCGTTGAAGGGGTGACTAGCGGGAGGACAGATACGCAGTATTTT. It codes for CSVEGVTSGRTDTQYF.